Detailed here is one T cell receptor (beta chain). What it recognizes is unknown. For CDR3 and TCR beta VDJ profiling, genomic DNA was the template used. TCRdb used MiXCR to reprocess the reads, holding one entry per CDR3 protein. The repertoire holds over 150,000 distinct CDR3 sequences, with nearly 50% as singletons. Patients who underwent sequencing had shown CD8+CD57+ cell expansion by flow cytometry. None of the patients had been given any therapy when their blood was sampled. The entry originates in a study of CD8+CD57+ T cells in acquired aplastic anemia. Whole-study context: Sorted CD4+ plus CD8+ cells gave DNA averaging approximately 2.9 ug.

Whole-study findings and limits: Levels of CD8+ Simpson's diversity were not significantly distinct in patients versus controls. Patients and controls turned out to have 25 to 35 CD8+ CDR3 sequences in common.

Germline CDR1 DFQATT, CDR2 SNEGSKA (reference sequence). This CDR3 is 16 amino acids long. V shed 3 bases, J shed 2 bases, and the junction held 7 bases outside the gene matches. The sequenced material came from sorted CD4+, CD8+, or CD8+CD57+ T cells (not recorded which) from PBMCs. This sequence was found in a human donor with aplastic anemia. The rearrangement links TRBV20-1 to TRBJ2-3, with 11 nucleotides matching TRBD2. For the CDR3, the DNA is TGCAGTGCTAGGCCGGGACTAGCGGAACACACAGATACGCAGTATTTT. This sequence encodes CSARPGLAEHTDTQYF.